This paragraph covers one T cell receptor beta chain sequence. The antigen is unknown. Profiling relied on immunoSEQ multiplex PCR, and the TCRdb table lists in-frame clones only, not all of them. The data hold around 250,000 clones, with roughly 90% observed a single time. The length of the CDR3 is 13 residues. The V gene end was trimmed by 7 bases and the J gene end by 1 base; junction bases not matched to a gene: 3. From germline, CDR1 is SGHRS and CDR2 YFSETQ. The donors were members of the validation cohort comprising about 130 subjects, separate from the roughly 700-subject first cohort. The data originate from a study of cytomegalovirus exposure and HLA in healthy donors. Findings and caveats of the study: A few chains linked to CMV were shown in vitro to be specific for CMV antigens. The study listed approximately 170 cytomegalovirus-associated TCR beta chains. High specificity and sensitivity for cytomegalovirus status were reported for the classifier.

V is TRBV5-1 and J is TRBJ2-3, with 7 bases matching TRBD2. The sequenced sample was PBMCs. This receptor was taken from a woman aged 18-35 years in good health and CMV-seronegative. The CDR3 DNA sequence: TGCGCCAGCGGGGGGGAACGCACAGATACGCAGTATTTT. Amino acids: CASGGERTDTQYF.